This TCR beta chain was documented in a study of cytomegalovirus exposure and HLA in healthy donors. A few counts support this clone. As yet, its antigen is unknown. Broader study findings: An analysis done earlier found most TCR beta V segments productive about 87% or about 30% of the time. Because they were indistinguishable, some V segments, including TRBV6-2 and TRBV6-3, were excluded.

PCR amplification relied on 60 Vbeta primers (plus 13 Jbeta primers). Sequenced by immunoSEQ multiplex PCR; TCRdb stores in-frame clones only, minus some. The sample comprises 100,000 to 150,000 clones, around three quarters of which are singletons, and more than 1% rests with the top ten. Nominally healthy donors were sampled, though unrecorded immune exposures were likely. The CDR3 totals 13 residues. The germline CDR1 and CDR2 sequences are SNHLY and FYNNEI. V was pared by 8 bases and J by 11 bases, with 18 bases between. The material sequenced was PBMCs. The chain carries TRBV2 and TRBJ1-4; maybe TRBD1 (5 bases). This clonotype was obtained from a female donor in good health and CMV-seronegative. The CDR3 nucleotides are TGTGCCAGCTCGGCGGGGGTGCTTGGCAAACTGTTTTTT. Amino acids: CASSAGVLGKLFF.